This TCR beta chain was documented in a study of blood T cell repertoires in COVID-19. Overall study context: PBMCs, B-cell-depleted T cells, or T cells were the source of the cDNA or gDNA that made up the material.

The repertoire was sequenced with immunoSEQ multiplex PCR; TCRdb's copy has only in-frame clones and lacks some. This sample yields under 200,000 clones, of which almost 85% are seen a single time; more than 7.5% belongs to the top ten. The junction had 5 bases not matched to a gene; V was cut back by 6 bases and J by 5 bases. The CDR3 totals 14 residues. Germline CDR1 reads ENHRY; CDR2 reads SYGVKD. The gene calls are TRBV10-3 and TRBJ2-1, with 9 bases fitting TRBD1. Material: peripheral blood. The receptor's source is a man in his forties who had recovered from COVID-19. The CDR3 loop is CAIRGQGLNNEQFF. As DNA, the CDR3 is TGTGCCATCAGGGGACAGGGCTTGAACAATGAGCAGTTCTTC.